This paragraph reports one TCR beta chain. No cognate antigen has been identified for it. Qualities for individual bases were not recorded, and no much larger clone is one base off. The CDR3 starts with the cysteine, ends with the phenylalanine, and has 16 residues. Here the CDR3 DNA is all that survives: 48 bases in frame from base 1. Via the germline V gene, CDR1 is SGHRS and CDR2 YFSETQ. V and J lose 1 base and 0 bases, and a span of 11 bases separates them. TCRdb names Illumina NovaSeq 6000 as the instrument used. TCR cDNA was synthesized by 5'RACE template switching, which introduced a universal primer site and unique molecular identifiers. Priming for cDNA synthesis came from both the TCR alpha and TCR beta constant segments. Two PCR steps were used to amplify libraries, with sample barcodes and sequencing adapters being added in the second step. Sequencing of libraries was performed on Illumina HiSeq 2500 (2x100 bp) or NovaSeq (2x150 bp). On the study's bioinformatics: Demultiplexing of reads and collapsing into UMI consensus sequences were performed with MIGEC, and V(D)J alignment was carried out with MiXCR. Using edgeR on replicate PBMC samples, clonotypes were called vaccine-responding if FDR was below 0.01 and the log2 fold change was above 5 up to day 15. CD4 or CD8 identity was assigned to each bulk clonotype according to whether the clonotype was present at higher abundance in the sequenced CD4 repertoire or the sequenced CD8 repertoire. TCRdb applied fastp at Q25 and MiXCR to the public reads, then kept only in-frame beta chains. Here each entry gathers all rows of one CDR3 protein and keeps the most common genes and DNA. For this entry, the V and J calls and clone size follow TCRdb and not the study's own pipeline. The sample yields 150,000 to 200,000 distinct CDR3 sequences; approximately 10% were counted once. The top ten clones comprise approximately 34% of the sample.

This entry belongs to a study of T cells after yellow fever vaccination (dated by TCRdb to about 2019). Notes on the research overall: The SMART-Seq v4 Ultra Low Input RNA kit was used to prepare libraries from fractions with low cell numbers. Bulk TCR alpha and beta repertoires were sequenced longitudinally to track T-cell clones before and after primary and booster YFV17D yellow fever vaccination. Two healthy male donors, one aged 18 to 30 and one aged 30 to 40 years, made up the cohort. Blood was collected at multiple timepoints before and after primary and secondary immunization, and bulk PBMC replicates and cell subsets were isolated.

Points the paper makes about the study in general: Most clones expanded after primary vaccination (about 96% of CD4 and around 89% of CD8) were re-detected after the booster, suggesting that broad memory maintenance occurred. Computational filtering was needed because FACS-sorted repertoires could contain abundant contaminating clonotypes from the bulk population. The secondary T-cell response was found to be weaker but faster than the primary response, with a peak reached on day 5 rather than on day 15. A small fraction of clonotypes appeared in both the CD4 and CD8 compartments, likely as a result of convergent recombination. Only two donors were included in the study, so the extent to which the findings can be generalized is limited.

Reading the label with the study, this specimen's treatment or condition is: live attenuated yellow fever vaccine strain. A standard Ficoll-Paque protocol was used to isolate PBMCs from peripheral blood. Dynabeads CD4 and CD8 positive selection kits were used to isolate CD4 and CD8 T-cell fractions. TriZol was used to extract RNA from bulk PBMCs, CD4 and CD8 fractions, and dextramer-positive and dextramer-negative fractions. Recombination joined TRBV5-1 with TRBJ2-1, and perhaps TRBD1 as D gene, on 5 matching bases. Material: CD8+ T cells sorted from PBMCs, obtained 15 days after the yellow fever booster vaccination. The origin of this receptor is a man aged 18 to 30 who received the YFV17D yellow fever vaccine. The CDR3 has the sequence CASSLPPDSSYNEQFF. In nucleotide form, the sequence is TGCGCCAGCAGCTTGCCCCCAGACAGCTCCTACAATGAGCAGTTCTTC.